The 6 T cell receptor beta chains below come from one sample, sequenced in a study of blood T cell repertoires in COVID-19. The assay was immunoSEQ multiplex PCR, and TCRdb's table has in-frame clones only and misses some. This repertoire shows 56,000 or so clones, around 89% found once; its top ten account for over 15%. The sample consisted of peripheral blood. The receptors stem from a human donor in a cohort sampled during active COVID-19.

The genes are TRBV7-2 and TRBJ2-5; tentative D call: TRBD1 (6 bases). CDR3 size: 14 residues. With 4 bases removed from V and 2 bases from J, the gap between germline ends came to 11 bases. The germline V gene encodes CDR1 SGHTA and CDR2 FQGNSA. The CDR3 protein is CASSWGTNQETQYF. CDR3 nucleotide sequence: TGTGCCAGCAGCTGGGGGACAAATCAAGAGACCCAGTACTTC. The whole variable domain, remainder taken from reference TRBV7-2 and TRBJ2-5, is GAGVSQSPSNKVTEKGKDVELRCDPISGHTALYWYRQSLGQGLEFLIYFQGNSAPDKSGLPSDRFSAERTGGSVSTLTIQRTQQEDSAVYLCASSWGTNQETQYFGPGTRLLVL.

The chain uses TRBV3-1 (or the pseudogene TRBV3-2) and TRBJ1-1; 7 bases align to TRBD1. Germline V gene sequence: CDR1 LGHDT, CDR2 YNNKEL (reference sequence). This CDR3 is built from 14 residues. Losses at the gene ends were 7 bases for V and 1 base for J; bases not matched to a gene: 6. The CDR3: CASTSTGSNTEAFF. The DNA of the CDR3 is TGTGCCAGCACCTCGACAGGGTCGAACACTGAAGCTTTCTTT.

The rearrangement uses TRBV25-1 and TRBJ2-5; the D is unclear. Germline CDR1 MGHDK, CDR2 SYGVNS. This CDR3 spans 14 amino acids. V was pared by 8 bases and J by 2 bases, with 15 bases between. The CDR3 reads CASSQATIQETQYF. The CDR3 DNA is TGTGCCAGCTCCCAAGCGACGATACAAGAGACCCAGTACTTC.

The chain is built from TRBV9 and TRBJ1-2; TRBD1 agrees at 7 bases. After removal of 0 bases from V and 4 bases from J, the junction contained 9 bases not matched to a gene. The germline V gene encodes CDR1 SGDLS and CDR2 YYNGEE. The CDR3 is 16 amino acids. The chain's CDR3 is CASSVGDSRLIYGYTF. CDR3 in DNA: TGTGCCAGCAGCGTAGGGGACAGCCGATTAATCTATGGCTACACCTTC.

The V call is TRBV6-5, the J call TRBJ2-1, with TRBD1 matching over 8 bases. V was clipped by 2 bases and J by 3 bases; unmatched bases: 3. CDR3 length: 15 amino acids. Germline V lookup: CDR1 MNHEY, CDR2 SVGAGI. This CDR3 reads CASSYLQGVYNEQFF. The CDR3 bases are TGTGCCAGCAGTTACCTACAGGGGGTCTACAATGAGCAGTTCTTC.

This rearrangement joins TRBV12-3 or TRBV12-4 to TRBJ1-1; D is uncertain. Trimming left V 6 bases short and J 1 base short, with 9 bases between. The CDR3 has 13 amino acids. CDR3 in DNA: TGTGCCAGCAGCACAAACCAGAACACTGAAGCTTTCTTT. It encodes CASSTNQNTEAFF.